This record looks at one TCR beta chain sequence and its context. The antigen remains undetermined. This specimen belongs to a study of early T cells in non-severe SARS-CoV-2 infection. Study as a whole: Chains were unpaired, as sequencing was done on bulk RNA from unsorted whole blood. Points from the study as a whole: Lookups in VDJdb leaned toward anti-spike CD8 responses and missed private and CD4 specificities.

Trimming pared 7 bases from V and 1 base from J, leaving 14 bases between. The germline CDR1 and CDR2 sequences are SGHRS and YFSETQ. CDR3 size: 14 residues. Molecules of cDNA were individually given unique molecular identifiers that were attached to them. TCRdb used MiXCR to reprocess the 5' RACE reads, holding one entry per CDR3 protein. Among around 30,000 distinct CDR3 sequences listed, around 6% were seen once. Sequencing input: whole blood. J is TRBJ1-1 and V is TRBV5-1; D ambiguous. This receptor was taken from an adult who was a healthcare worker with PCR-confirmed SARS-CoV-2 infection or an uninfected control (not recorded which). The CDR3: CASAGWDWNTEAFF. The CDR3 region has the DNA TGCGCCAGCGCAGGCTGGGATTGGAACACTGAAGCTTTCTTT.